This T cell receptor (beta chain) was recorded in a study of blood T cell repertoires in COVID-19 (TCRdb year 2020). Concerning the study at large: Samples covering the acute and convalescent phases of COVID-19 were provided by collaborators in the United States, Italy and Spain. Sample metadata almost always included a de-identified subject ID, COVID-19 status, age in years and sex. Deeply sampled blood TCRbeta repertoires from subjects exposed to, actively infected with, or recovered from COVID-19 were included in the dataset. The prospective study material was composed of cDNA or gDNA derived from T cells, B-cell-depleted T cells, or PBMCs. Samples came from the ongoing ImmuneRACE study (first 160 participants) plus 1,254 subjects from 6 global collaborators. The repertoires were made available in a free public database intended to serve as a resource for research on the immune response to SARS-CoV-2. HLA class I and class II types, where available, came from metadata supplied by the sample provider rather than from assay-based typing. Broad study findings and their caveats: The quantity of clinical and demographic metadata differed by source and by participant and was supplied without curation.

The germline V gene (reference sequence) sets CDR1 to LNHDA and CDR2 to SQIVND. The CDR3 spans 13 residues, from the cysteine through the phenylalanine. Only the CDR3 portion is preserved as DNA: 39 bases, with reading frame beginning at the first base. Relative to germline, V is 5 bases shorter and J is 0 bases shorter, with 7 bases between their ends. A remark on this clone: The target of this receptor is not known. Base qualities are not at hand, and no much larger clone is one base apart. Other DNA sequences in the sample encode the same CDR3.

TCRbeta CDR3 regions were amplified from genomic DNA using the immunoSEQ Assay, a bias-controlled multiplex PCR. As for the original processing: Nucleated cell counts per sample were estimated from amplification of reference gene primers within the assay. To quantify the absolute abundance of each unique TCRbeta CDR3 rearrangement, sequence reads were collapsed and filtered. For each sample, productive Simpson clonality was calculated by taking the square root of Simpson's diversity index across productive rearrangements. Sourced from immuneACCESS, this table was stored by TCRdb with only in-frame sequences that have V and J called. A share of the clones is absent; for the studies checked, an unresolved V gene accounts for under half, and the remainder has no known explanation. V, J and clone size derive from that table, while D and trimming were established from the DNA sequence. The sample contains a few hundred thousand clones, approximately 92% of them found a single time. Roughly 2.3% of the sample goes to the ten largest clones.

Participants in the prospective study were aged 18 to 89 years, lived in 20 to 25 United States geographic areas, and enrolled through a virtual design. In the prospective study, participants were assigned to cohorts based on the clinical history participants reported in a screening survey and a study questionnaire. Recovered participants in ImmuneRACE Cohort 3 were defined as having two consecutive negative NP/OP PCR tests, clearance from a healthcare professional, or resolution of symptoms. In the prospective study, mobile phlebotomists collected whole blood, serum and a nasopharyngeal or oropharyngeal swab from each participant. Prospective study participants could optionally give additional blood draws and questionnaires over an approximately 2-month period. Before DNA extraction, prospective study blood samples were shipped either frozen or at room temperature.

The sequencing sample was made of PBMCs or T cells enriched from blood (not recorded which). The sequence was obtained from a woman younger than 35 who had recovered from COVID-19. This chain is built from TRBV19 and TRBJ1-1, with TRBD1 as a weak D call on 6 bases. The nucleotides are TGTGCCAGTAGTGACAGGATGAACACTGAAGCTTTCTTT. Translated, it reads CASSDRMNTEAFF.